The clone carrying this T cell receptor (beta chain) was detected only a few times. Its antigen is unknown. Constant-region reverse primers amplified full-length variable regions, followed by semi-nested Nested Universal Primer A PCR. TCRdb processed the 5' RACE reads anew with MiXCR; each CDR3 protein has one entry. The sample comprises around 55,000 distinct CDR3 sequences, less than 25% of which are singletons, and 2.5% to 3.5% rests with the top ten. Germline CDR1 reads DFQATT; CDR2 reads SNEGSKA (reference sequence). The CDR3 spans 14 residues. The germline V and J ends were trimmed by 6 bases and 2 bases, with 14 bases remaining between them. Study outcomes and limitations: Whole repertoires were not studied in the larger cohort, only one V-J beta rearrangement. Tumor memory CD4+ T cell TCR gene usage was found to cluster with blood and lymph node memory CD4+ cells and with lymph node naive CD4+ cells. Tumor Treg TCRs overlapped most with tumor naive CD4+ cells.

Cells sorted as Tregs were CD4+, CD25+ and CD127-/low. The sequenced material came from tumor-infiltrating Tregs sorted from the breast tumor. The chain uses TRBV20-1 and TRBJ2-1; D may be TRBD2 (5 bases). The TCR was taken from a female donor with breast cancer. The CDR3 region has the DNA TGCAGTGCCGATTCCGGGAACACCTACAATGAGCAGTTCTTC. Protein sequence: CSADSGNTYNEQFF.